This passage covers 28 T cell receptor beta chains from one sample sequenced in a study of T cell responses to AZD1222 COVID-19 vaccine. The repertoire was sequenced with immunoSEQ multiplex PCR; TCRdb's copy has only in-frame clones and lacks some. This table holds about 140,000 clones, around 93% found once. The sequencing used peripheral blood, collected 28 days after the second AZD1222 dose. Receptors originate from an adult who received the AZD1222 COVID-19 vaccine.

The rearrangement links TRBV4-3 to TRBJ2-7; D unclear. The germline V and J ends were trimmed by 0 bases and 5 bases, with 8 bases remaining between them. Germline assignment: CDR1 LGHNA and CDR2 YSLEER. This CDR3 region has 13 residues. The CDR3 DNA reads TGCGCCAGCAGCCAAGAAGGTTGGGACGAGCAGTACTTC. Amino acids: CASSQEGWDEQYF.

In its sample, this clone was seen once. The chain couples TRBV29-1 to TRBJ1-2, with 10 nucleotides matching TRBD1. The CDR3 sequence is 13 residues long. CDR1 and CDR2 (germline): SQVTM, ANQGSEA. V lost 4 bases and J lost 4; bases outside the gene matches: 3. The CDR3 loop is CSVAGQGPYGYTF. The CDR3 DNA reads as TGCAGCGTTGCGGGACAGGGGCCCTATGGCTACACCTTC.

The V and J genes are TRBV7-9 and TRBJ2-6, with a weak D call TRBD1 (6 bases). This CDR3 has 16 residues. Germline CDR1 is SEHNR and CDR2 is FQNEAQ (reference sequence). V dropped 8 bases and J dropped 0 bases, with 14 bases sitting between them. CDR3: CASFQGSRSGANVLTF. CDR3 DNA sequence: TGTGCCAGCTTCCAGGGGTCGCGCTCTGGGGCCAACGTCCTGACTTTC.

The rearrangement joins TRBV20-1 to TRBJ2-1; D ambiguous. Germline V gene lookup returns CDR1 DFQATT and CDR2 SNEGSKA (reference sequence). CDR3 length equals 10 residues. Trimming shortened V by 6 bases and J by 6 bases, and 6 bases separated the two germline ends. CDR3 nucleotides: TGCAGTGCCCGGTCCAATGAGCAGTTCTTC. It translates to CSARSNEQFF.

The chain recombines TRBV5-1 with TRBJ2-3; TRBD2 aligns across 12 bases. The V and J ends lost 4 bases and 2 bases, in that order; junction bases with no gene match: 5. Looked up from germline, CDR1 is SGHRS and CDR2 is YFSETQ. This CDR3 comprises 16 residues. The CDR3 sequence is CASSQLAGGATDTQYF. For the CDR3, the DNA is TGCGCCAGCAGCCAACTAGCGGGAGGCGCCACAGATACGCAGTATTTT.

This clone has only one observation. The gene calls are TRBV30 and TRBJ2-4; perhaps TRBD1 as D (5 bases). Germline values: CDR1 GTSNPN, CDR2 SVGIG (reference sequence). The CDR3 totals 18 residues. Trimming pared 0 bases from V and 1 base from J, leaving 19 bases between. CDR3 DNA: TGTGCCTGGAGTGTTACCCGGACACGCCCGGTGGCCAAAAACATTCAGTACTTC. This encodes CAWSVTRTRPVAKNIQYF.

This rearrangement joins TRBV10-3 to TRBJ2-6; D is tentatively TRBD1 or TRBD2 (5 bases each). Trimming removed 9 bases at V and 0 bases at J, with 21 bases between. CDR1 and CDR2 from the germline V gene are ENHRY and SYGVKD. This CDR3 has 18 amino acids. This CDR3 is CAMGSSQGLSSGANVLTF. In DNA, the CDR3 is TGTGCCATGGGGTCTAGCCAGGGCCTAAGCTCTGGGGCCAACGTCCTGACTTTC.

This chain connects TRBV6-5 to TRBJ1-3; D gene ambiguous. From germline, CDR1 is MNHEY and CDR2 SVGAGI. V lost 6 bases and J 4 bases, leaving 10 bases between the germline ends. This CDR3 is built from 13 residues. The CDR3 DNA reads TGTGCCAGCAGAAGGGAGGTGGGAAACACCATATATTTT. Protein sequence: CASRREVGNTIYF.

The table lists this clone with a few counts. The rearrangement uses TRBV7-9 and TRBJ1-5, with D unclear. Germline V gene sequence: CDR1 SEHNR, CDR2 FQNEAQ (reference sequence). The CDR3 totals 14 residues. V shed 5 bases and J shed 0 bases, with 8 bases lying between them. CDR3 sequence: CASSQANSNQPQHF. The CDR3, as DNA: TGTGCCAGCAGCCAGGCTAATAGCAATCAGCCCCAGCATTTT.

The J gene is TRBJ2-5, the V gene TRBV5-5; D is possibly TRBD1 (5 bases). Trimming took 2 bases from V and 3 from J, leaving 11 bases between them. The CDR3 loop spans 14 amino acids. Germline assignment: CDR1 SGHKS and CDR2 YYEKEE (reference sequence). The CDR3 loop is CASSFSDTKETQYF. CDR3 bases: TGTGCCAGCAGCTTCTCGGACACCAAAGAGACCCAGTACTTC.

V and J are TRBV24-1 and TRBJ1-2; no clear D gene. The CDR3 covers 14 residues. Between the trimmed V and J ends, which lost 4 bases and 0 bases, there was a span of 8 bases. Germline assignment: CDR1 KGHDR and CDR2 SFDVKD. CDR3 bases: TGTGCCACCAGTGAACCGGGTGCTAACTATGGCTACACCTTC. This codes for CATSEPGANYGYTF.

The chain links TRBV30 to TRBJ1-5; D unclear. Germline-derived CDR1 and CDR2 are GTSNPN and SVGIG (reference sequence). The CDR3 length is 15 residues. The V and J ends lost 0 bases and 2 bases respectively, with 11 bases between them. The DNA of the CDR3 is TGTGCCTGGAGTGTCTTAGGACGGCGCAATCAGCCCCAGCATTTT. As protein: CAWSVLGRRNQPQHF. The full variable domain, in which reference TRBV30 and TRBJ1-5 provide the parts outside the CDR3, is SQTIHQWPATLVQPVGSPLSLECTVEGTSNPNLYWYRQAAGRGLQLLFYSVGIGQISSEVPQNLSASRPQDRQFILSSKKLLLSDSGFYLCAWSVLGRRNQPQHFGDGTRLSIL.

This CDR3 reads CASSLAYGNSPLHF. DNA of the CDR3: TGTGCCAGCAGCTTGGCCTATGGGAATTCACCCCTCCACTTT. The gene calls are TRBV5-6 and TRBJ1-6, with D hard to call. The germline V and J ends were trimmed by 0 bases and 7 bases, with 8 bases remaining between them. The CDR3 covers 14 residues. CDR1 is SGHDT and CDR2 is YYEEEE in the germline V gene.

Here the CDR3 reads CSRDRNNEQFF. The CDR3 DNA sequence: TGCAGCAGGGACAGGAACAATGAGCAGTTCTTC. The gene calls are TRBV29-1 and TRBJ2-1, with TRBD1 identical over 8 bases. The trim removed 8 bases at V and 5 bases at J, leaving 2 bases unmatched. Germline CDR1 and CDR2: SQVTM and ANQGSEA. The CDR3 has 11 amino acids.

This clone was observed a handful of times. J is TRBJ1-1 and V is TRBV6-5; D is uncertain. The germline V gene encodes CDR1 MNHEY and CDR2 SVGAGI. This CDR3 comprises 13 residues. The V end lost 10 bases, the J end lost 4 bases, and 16 bases lay between the germline ends. The CDR3 DNA is TGTGCCATCCTTCCTTTTAAGGGCACTGAAGCTTTCTTT. Translated: CAILPFKGTEAFF.

The chain has TRBV19 and TRBJ1-1; a weak D match, TRBD1 (5 bases). V lost 8 bases, J lost 6 bases, and 19 bases lay in between. Germline V gene sequence: CDR1 LNHDA, CDR2 SQIVND (reference sequence). The CDR3 totals 14 residues. CDR3 in DNA: TGTGCCAGTTCCTATCGCGGGACGGATTCTGAAGCTTTCTTT. Translating gives CASSYRGTDSEAFF.

The V and J genes are TRBV5-1 and TRBJ2-5, with D perhaps assigned TRBD1 or TRBD2 (5 bases each). Germline assignment: CDR1 SGHRS and CDR2 YFSETQ. This CDR3 region has 14 residues. Deletions cut 7 bases from V and 2 bases from J, with 15 bases between. The CDR3 is CASASLGRQETQYF. For the CDR3, the DNA is TGCGCCAGCGCGAGTCTGGGACGGCAAGAGACCCAGTACTTC. The full variable domain, rest sourced from reference TRBV5-1 and TRBJ2-5, is KAGVTQTPRYLIKTRGQQVTLSCSPISGHRSVSWYQQTPGQGLQFLFEYFSETQRNKGNFPGRFSGRQFSNSRSEMNVSTLELGDSALYLCASASLGRQETQYFGPGTRLLVL.

The chain carries TRBV9 and TRBJ1-4; 7 bases align to TRBD1. The CDR3 has 17 residues. V lost 0 bases, J lost 3 bases, and 8 bases stayed unmatched. CDR1 and CDR2 from the germline V gene are SGDLS and YYNGEE. CDR3: CASSVVAWDSPNEKLFF. CDR3 coding DNA: TGTGCCAGCAGCGTAGTCGCGTGGGACAGTCCTAATGAAAAACTGTTTTTT.

Details on this clone: The same CDR3 arises from other DNA sequences in this sample as well. The chain recombines TRBV27 with TRBJ1-5; D is unclear. This CDR3 has 13 residues. Germline CDR1 MNHEY, CDR2 SMNVEV (reference sequence). With 3 bases removed from V and 1 base from J, the gap between germline ends came to 4 bases. For the CDR3, the DNA is TGTGCCAGCAGTTTGGGGAGCAATCAGCCCCAGCATTTT. As protein: CASSLGSNQPQHF.

The chain uses TRBV7-2 and TRBJ2-7, with 7 bases identical to TRBD2. From germline, CDR1 is SGHTA and CDR2 FQGNSA. V lost 1 base and J lost 7; bases outside the gene matches: 13. The CDR3 spans 16 residues. The chain's CDR3 is CASSLGGGISTKEQYF. CDR3 DNA: TGTGCCAGCAGCTTAGGGGGAGGGATAAGTACCAAGGAGCAGTACTTC.

This chain connects TRBV7-2 to TRBJ2-3, with 9 nucleotides matching TRBD1. Looked up from germline, CDR1 is SGHTA and CDR2 is FQGNSA. The CDR3 is 16 residues long. The V and J ends lost 2 bases and 4 bases, in that order; junction bases with no gene match: 7. CDR3 loop: CASSLTTGGSADTQYF. As DNA, the CDR3 is TGTGCCAGCAGCTTAACTACAGGGGGCAGCGCAGATACGCAGTATTTT.

This chain links TRBV29-1 with TRBJ1-4, with TRBD1 as a possible D gene (6 bases). This CDR3 spans 13 amino acids. V lost 2 bases and J 4 bases, leaving 8 bases between the germline ends. CDR1 and CDR2 from the germline V gene are SQVTM and ANQGSEA. CDR3 in DNA: TGCAGCGTTGAACAGGGGAATAATGAAAAACTGTTTTTT. It codes for CSVEQGNNEKLFF.

CDR3 protein: CASSLVWYGGSNQPQHF. The CDR3 coding sequence is TGTGCCAGCAGCTTAGTATGGTATGGGGGAAGCAATCAGCCCCAGCATTTT. The V gene is TRBV7-9, the J gene TRBJ1-5; D possibly corresponds to TRBD1 (5 bases). The CDR3 sequence is 17 residues long. The germline gives CDR1 SEHNR, CDR2 FQNEAQ (reference sequence). V lost 1 base to trimming and J lost 1 base, with 14 bases between them. Looking up the rest from reference TRBV7-9 and TRBJ1-5 gives the full variable domain: DTGVSQNPRHKITKRGQNVTFRCDPISEHNRLYWYRQTLGQGPEFLTYFQNEAQLEKSRLLSDRFSAERPKGSFSTLEIQRTEQGDSAMYLCASSLVWYGGSNQPQHFGDGTRLSIL.

The V gene is TRBV19, the J gene TRBJ2-3; 14 bases are a match to TRBD2. The CDR3 consists of 15 residues. The trim removed 8 bases at V and 8 bases at J, leaving 9 bases unmatched. Germline V gene data show CDR1 as LNHDA and CDR2 as SQIVND (reference sequence). This CDR3 reads CASSPGLAGVSTQYF. The CDR3 DNA reads TGTGCCAGTTCACCGGGACTAGCGGGAGTTAGTACGCAGTATTTT.

In DNA, the CDR3 is TGTGCCAGCAGTTACTCGGGGGTGAGCTCCTACGAGCAGTACTTC. Encoded protein: CASSYSGVSSYEQYF. This rearrangement joins TRBV6-5 to TRBJ2-7, with D perhaps assigned TRBD1 or TRBD2 (5 bases each). From germline, CDR1 is MNHEY and CDR2 SVGAGI. CDR3 length: 15 amino acids. The germline V and J ends were trimmed by 0 bases and 0 bases, with 9 bases remaining between them.

V and J are TRBV9 and TRBJ2-7, with 14 nucleotides matching TRBD2. This CDR3 region has 14 residues. Germline values: CDR1 SGDLS, CDR2 YYNGEE. V lost 5 bases and J lost 6; bases outside the gene matches: 4. This chain's CDR3 is CASSGTSGSSEQYF. The CDR3, as DNA: TGTGCCAGCAGTGGGACTAGCGGGAGTAGCGAGCAGTACTTC.

The chain links TRBV9 to TRBJ2-1; D gene ambiguous. CDR1 and CDR2 (germline): SGDLS, YYNGEE. The CDR3 is 14 residues long. With 0 bases removed from V and 14 bases from J, the gap between germline ends came to 18 bases. CDR3 sequence reads: CASSVAGVSGIEFF. The CDR3 DNA reads as TGTGCCAGCAGCGTAGCGGGCGTTTCCGGAATCGAGTTCTTC.

The chain uses TRBV7-2 and TRBJ2-4, with 8 positions matching TRBD1. Trimming cost V 4 bases and J 8 bases; bases outside gene matches: 7. In germline, CDR1 is SGHTA, CDR2 FQGNSA. The CDR3 runs 14 residues. The CDR3 loop is CASSSGTGGDIQYF. Here the CDR3 DNA reads TGTGCCAGCAGCTCCGGGACAGGAGGGGACATTCAGTACTTC.